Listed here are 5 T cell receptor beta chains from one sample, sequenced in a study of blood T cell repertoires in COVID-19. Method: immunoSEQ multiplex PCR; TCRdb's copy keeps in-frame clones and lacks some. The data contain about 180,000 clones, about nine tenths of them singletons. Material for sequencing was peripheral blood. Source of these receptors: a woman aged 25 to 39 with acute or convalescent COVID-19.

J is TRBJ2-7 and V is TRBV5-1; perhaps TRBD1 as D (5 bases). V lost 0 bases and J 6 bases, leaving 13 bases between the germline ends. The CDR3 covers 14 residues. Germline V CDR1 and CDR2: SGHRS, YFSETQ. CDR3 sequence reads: CASSLDSLGREQYF. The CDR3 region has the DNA TGCGCCAGCAGCTTGGACTCCCTGGGGCGCGAGCAGTACTTC.

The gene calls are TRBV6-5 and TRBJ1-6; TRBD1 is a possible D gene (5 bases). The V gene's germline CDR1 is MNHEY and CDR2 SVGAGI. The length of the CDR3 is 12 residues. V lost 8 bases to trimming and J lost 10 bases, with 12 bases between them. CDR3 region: CASGFGGSPLHF. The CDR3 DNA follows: TGTGCCAGCGGCTTTGGGGGGTCACCCCTCCACTTT.

The chain's CDR3 is CASSLSHLKDEQYF. In nucleotides, the CDR3 is TGTGCCAGCAGTTTATCACACCTCAAAGACGAGCAGTACTTC. The chain couples TRBV28 to TRBJ2-7, with D uncertain. This CDR3 spans 14 amino acids. V was trimmed by 1 base and J by 5 bases, leaving 12 bases between them. Germline V gives CDR1 MDHEN, CDR2 SYDVKM.

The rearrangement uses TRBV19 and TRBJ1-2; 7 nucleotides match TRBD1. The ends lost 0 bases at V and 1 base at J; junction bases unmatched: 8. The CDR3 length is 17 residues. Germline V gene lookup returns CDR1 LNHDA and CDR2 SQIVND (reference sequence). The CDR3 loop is CASSIDLSTGINYGYTF. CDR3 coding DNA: TGTGCCAGTAGTATAGATCTATCGACAGGGATTAACTATGGCTACACCTTC.

As DNA, the CDR3 is TGTGCCAGCAGCTTCCGGTCCGGGGACAGGGGGCTGAACACTGAAGCTTTCTTT. Amino acid sequence: CASSFRSGDRGLNTEAFF. The chain combines TRBV21-1 with TRBJ1-1; the table's D call TRBD1 went unverified against the DNA. TRBV21-1 is designated a pseudogene. The CDR3 loop spans 18 amino acids.